This T cell receptor (beta chain) was observed in a study of cytotoxic CD8 clonotypes in ibrutinib-treated CLL. At the level of the study: After median roughly 68 months, about 14 stayed in remission, about twelve progressed; responses roughly 25 partial, 2 complete. The study, taken as a whole, reports: Clonality, elevated at ibrutinib response, dropped back toward baseline at progression. Clonality measured at baseline exceeded age-matched healthy donors, tracking circulating CD8+ T-cell counts. Different sampling times were used for sustained-remission and progressing patients.

The assay was immunoSEQ multiplex PCR, and TCRdb's table has in-frame clones only and misses some. The sample lists around 300,000 clones, 80% occurring once. Trimming removed 3 bases at V and 3 bases at J, with 12 bases between. This CDR3 region has 14 residues. The V gene's germline CDR1 is SGHDN and CDR2 FVKESK. About this clone: Its antigen is as yet unknown.

This TCR derives from a human donor with chronic lymphocytic leukemia. The chain uses TRBV14 and TRBJ2-7; D is possibly TRBD1 or TRBD2 (5 bases each). Sequences were derived from PBMCs, sampled before ibrutinib treatment. The CDR3 region is CASSQFRDRYEQYF. DNA for the CDR3: TGTGCCAGCAGCCAGTTCCGGGACCGCTACGAGCAGTACTTC. Complete variable domain (other parts from reference TRBV14 and TRBJ2-7): EAGVTQFPSHSVIEKGQTVTLRCDPISGHDNLYWYRRVMGKEIKFLLHFVKESKQDESGMPNNRFLAERTGGTYSTLKVQPAELEDSGVYFCASSQFRDRYEQYFGPGTRLTVT.